The clone carrying this TCR beta chain was seen only a few times. Antigen specificity is unknown. This entry comes from a study of identical twins. Broader study findings: In drawing conclusions, the study used cross-sectional statistical analysis and did not follow the same donors. Insertions were reduced in abundant cord blood beta clonotypes but not in memory repertoires. Models underpredicted monozygotic twin sharing of out-of-frame TCR alpha.

One entry per CDR3 protein results from TCRdb running MiXCR on the 5' RACE reads. The data contain around 680,000 distinct CDR3 sequences, less than 10% of them seen just once; the ten biggest clones take up 0.98%. The sample also formed part of further work on yellow fever vaccine responses in identical twins.

The clonotype was recovered from a woman under 30 in good health. Sequenced input: PBMCs.

DNA of the CDR3: TGTGCCAGCAGCGCCCGTTTGGCCCCATCATATGGCTACACCTTC. As protein: CASSARLAPSYGYTF. The chain has TRBV7-9 and TRBJ1-2; no reliable D call. Germline-derived CDR1 and CDR2 are SEHNR and FQNEAQ (reference sequence). V was cut by 5 bases and J by 5 bases, with 18 bases left in between. The length of the CDR3 is 15 residues.